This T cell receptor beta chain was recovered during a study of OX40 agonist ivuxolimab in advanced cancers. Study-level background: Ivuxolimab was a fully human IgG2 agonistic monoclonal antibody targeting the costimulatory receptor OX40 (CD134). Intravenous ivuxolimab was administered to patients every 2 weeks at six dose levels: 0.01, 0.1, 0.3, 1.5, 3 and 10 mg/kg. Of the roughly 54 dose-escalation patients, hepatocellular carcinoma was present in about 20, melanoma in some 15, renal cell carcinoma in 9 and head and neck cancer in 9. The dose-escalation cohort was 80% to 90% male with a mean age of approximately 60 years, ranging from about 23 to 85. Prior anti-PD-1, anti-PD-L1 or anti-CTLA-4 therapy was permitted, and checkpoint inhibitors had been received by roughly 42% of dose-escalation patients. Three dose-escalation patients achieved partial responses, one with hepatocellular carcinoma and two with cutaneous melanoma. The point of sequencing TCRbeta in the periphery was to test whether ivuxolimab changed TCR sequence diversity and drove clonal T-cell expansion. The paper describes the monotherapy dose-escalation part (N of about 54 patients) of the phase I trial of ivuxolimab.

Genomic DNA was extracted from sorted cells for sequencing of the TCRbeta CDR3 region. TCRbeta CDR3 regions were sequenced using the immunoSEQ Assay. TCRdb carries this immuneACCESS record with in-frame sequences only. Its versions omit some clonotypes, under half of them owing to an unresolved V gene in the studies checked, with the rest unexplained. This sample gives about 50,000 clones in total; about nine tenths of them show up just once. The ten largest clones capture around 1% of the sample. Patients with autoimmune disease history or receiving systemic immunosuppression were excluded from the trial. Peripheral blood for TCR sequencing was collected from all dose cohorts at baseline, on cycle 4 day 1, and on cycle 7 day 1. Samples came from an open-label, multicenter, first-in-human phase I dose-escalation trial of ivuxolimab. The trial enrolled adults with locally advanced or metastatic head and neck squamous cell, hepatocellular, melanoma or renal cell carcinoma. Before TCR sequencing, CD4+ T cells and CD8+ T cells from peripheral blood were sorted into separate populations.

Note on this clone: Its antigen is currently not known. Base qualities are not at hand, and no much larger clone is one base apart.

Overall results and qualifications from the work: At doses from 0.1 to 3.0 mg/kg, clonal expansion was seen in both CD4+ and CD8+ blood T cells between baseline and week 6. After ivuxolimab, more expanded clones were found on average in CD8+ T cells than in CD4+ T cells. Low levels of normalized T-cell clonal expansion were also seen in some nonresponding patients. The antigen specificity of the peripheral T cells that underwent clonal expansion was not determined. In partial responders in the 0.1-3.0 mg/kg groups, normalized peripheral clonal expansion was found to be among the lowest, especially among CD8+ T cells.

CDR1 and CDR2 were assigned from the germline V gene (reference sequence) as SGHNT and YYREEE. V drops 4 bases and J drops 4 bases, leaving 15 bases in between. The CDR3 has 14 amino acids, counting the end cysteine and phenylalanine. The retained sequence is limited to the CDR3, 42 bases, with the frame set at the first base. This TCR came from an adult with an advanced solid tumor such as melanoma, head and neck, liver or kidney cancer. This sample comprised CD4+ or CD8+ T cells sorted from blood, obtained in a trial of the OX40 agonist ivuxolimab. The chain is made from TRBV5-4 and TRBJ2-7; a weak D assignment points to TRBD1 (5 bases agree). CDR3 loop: CASSPEPGWYEQYF. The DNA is TGTGCCAGCAGCCCCGAGCCAGGGTGGTACGAGCAGTACTTC.